This is a list of T cell receptor beta chains from one sample in a study of spatial heterogeneity in lung cancer. TCRdb itself ran the 5' RACE reads through MiXCR, one entry per CDR3 protein. The sample has 60,000 to 85,000 distinct CDR3 sequences, approximately 8.9% seen once; the top ten hold 1.5% to 2%. Specimen: PBMCs, collected at follow-up. All receptors derive from a female donor with early-stage non-small cell lung cancer. Both conserved end residues are part of each CDR3. A D gene is named only where the DNA matches it firmly. Rows give clone size only sometimes, using once, few, many, or a class for an expanded clone.

V	length	size	J	D	CDR3	DNA
TRBV6-5	15	.	TRBJ1-2	TRBD1	CASTFDREANYGYTF	TGTGCCAGCACCTTCGACAGGGAAGCTAACTATGGCTACACCTTC
TRBV7-2	13	few	TRBJ1-1	TRBD1	CASSPRGYTEAFF	TGTGCCAGCAGCCCCAGGGGGTACACTGAAGCTTTCTTT
TRBV27	14	many	TRBJ2-2	TRBD1	CASSWGQGSGELFF	TGTGCCAGCAGTTGGGGACAGGGCTCCGGGGAGCTGTTTTTT
TRBV6-5	14	many	TRBJ1-5	.	CASARSQGGQPQHF	TGTGCCAGTGCGCGTTCACAGGGAGGTCAGCCCCAGCATTTT
TRBV29-1	12	many	TRBJ1-1	TRBD1	CSVVRGLGGAFF	TGCAGCGTTGTTAGGGGGCTGGGCGGAGCTTTCTTT
TRBV10-3	13	many	TRBJ1-2	.	CAISETSEEGYTF	TGTGCCATCAGTGAAACGAGTGAAGAGGGCTACACCTTC
TRBV29-1	10	many	TRBJ1-1	.	CSVEQEEAFF	TGCAGCGTGGAACAGGAGGAAGCTTTCTTT
TRBV5-1	15	few	TRBJ2-5	.	CASSLVAGRGETQYF	TGCGCCAGCAGCTTGGTTGCGGGAAGGGGCGAGACCCAGTACTTC
TRBV7-3	15	many	TRBJ1-4	.	CASSLTGTTNEKLFF	TGTGCCAGCAGCTTAACAGGGACGACTAATGAAAAACTGTTTTTT
TRBV29-1	11	many	TRBJ1-1	.	CSVVLNTEAFF	TGCAGCGTTGTATTGAACACTGAAGCTTTCTTT
TRBV6-4	13	many	TRBJ1-1	.	CASKLETDTEAFF	TGTGCCAGCAAACTGGAGACGGACACTGAAGCTTTCTTT
TRBV25-1	13	many	TRBJ2-5	.	CASKKGTPETQYF	TGTGCCAGTAAAAAGGGGACCCCAGAGACCCAGTACTTC
TRBV18	15	few	TRBJ2-3	.	CASSLLGLSTDTQYF	TGTGCCAGCTCACTACTAGGACTTAGCACAGATACGCAGTATTTT
TRBV10-3	14	many	TRBJ2-4	.	CAISDLASKNIQYF	TGTGCCATCAGTGATCTGGCTTCCAAAAACATTCAGTACTTC
TRBV12-3/TRBV12-4	14	.	TRBJ1-5	TRBD1	CASRPGTDNQPQHF	TGTGCCAGCAGACCCGGGACAGATAATCAGCCCCAGCATTTT
TRBV6-5	15	.	TRBJ1-4	.	CASSYSDRPREKLFF	TGTGCCAGCAGTTATTCCGACAGGCCCCGCGAAAAACTGTTTTTT
TRBV3-1	15	many	TRBJ2-1	.	CASSQVGTLGNEQFF	TGTGCCAGCAGCCAAGTGGGCACCTTGGGCAATGAGCAGTTCTTC
TRBV5-8	13	many	TRBJ2-3	.	CAIRRGATDTQYF	TGTGCCATCCGGAGGGGGGCCACAGATACGCAGTATTTT
TRBV29-1	14	many	TRBJ2-3	.	CSGSGRGGADTQYF	TGCAGCGGGTCCGGGCGGGGTGGCGCAGATACGCAGTATTTT
TRBV20-1	15	few	TRBJ2-7	TRBD2	CSAVRPGGYGDEQYF	TGCAGTGCAGTGAGGCCCGGGGGGTACGGCGACGAGCAGTACTTC
TRBV5-1	15	many	TRBJ1-4	.	CASSLPSTGAEKLFF	TGCGCCAGCAGCTTGCCCTCGACCGGCGCTGAAAAACTGTTTTTT
TRBV18	14	many	TRBJ1-1	.	CASSQGGADTEAFF	TGTGCCAGCTCCCAAGGGGGGGCCGACACTGAAGCTTTCTTT
TRBV11-2	12	.	TRBJ1-6	.	CASSLGLSPLHF	TGTGCCAGCAGCTTAGGGCTCTCACCCCTCCACTTT
TRBV7-3	13	few	TRBJ2-2	.	CASSASGPGELFF	TGTGCCAGCAGCGCCAGTGGGCCCGGGGAGCTGTTTTTT
TRBV7-9	13	many	TRBJ2-1	TRBD2	CASSFSGSYEQFF	TGTGCCAGCAGCTTTAGCGGGAGCTATGAGCAGTTCTTC
TRBV5-6	16	many	TRBJ2-1	TRBD2	CASSLAGLAGSNEQFF	TGTGCCAGCAGCTTGGCCGGACTAGCGGGATCAAATGAGCAGTTCTTC
TRBV7-2	14	many	TRBJ2-7	.	CASRDWTDPYEQYF	TGTGCCAGCAGAGATTGGACAGATCCCTACGAGCAGTACTTC
TRBV28	12	.	TRBJ2-1	.	CASTGGRNEQFF	TGTGCCAGCACCGGGGGAAGGAATGAGCAGTTCTTC
TRBV19	13	many	TRBJ1-5	.	CASSIAGTQPQHF	TGTGCCAGTAGTATAGCGGGAACCCAGCCCCAGCATTTT
TRBV11-2	17	many	TRBJ2-2	.	CASSQKYRASRTGELFF	TGTGCCAGCAGCCAAAAATACAGGGCGTCTCGCACCGGGGAGCTGTTTTTT
TRBV28	15	many	TRBJ2-1	TRBD2	CASRFPGAGDNEQFF	TGTGCCAGCAGGTTCCCCGGGGCGGGGGACAATGAGCAGTTCTTC
TRBV7-2	15	many	TRBJ2-3	.	CASSLLVWSTDTQYF	TGTGCCAGCAGCTTATTGGTGTGGAGCACAGATACGCAGTATTTT
TRBV5-1	12	few	TRBJ2-7	.	CASTDTSYEQYF	TGCGCCAGCACCGACACATCCTACGAGCAGTACTTC
TRBV6-5	14	many	TRBJ1-1	.	CASSTKTGGTEAFF	TGTGCCAGCAGTACAAAGACAGGTGGGACTGAAGCTTTCTTT
TRBV10-1	15	many	TRBJ2-1	TRBD2	CASSGTSGKIDEQFF	TGCGCCAGCAGTGGGACTAGCGGGAAAATCGATGAGCAGTTCTTC
TRBV15	16	many	TRBJ1-1	TRBD1	CATSRTAGGLNTEAFF	TGTGCCACCAGCAGAACGGCAGGGGGCCTGAACACTGAAGCTTTCTTT
TRBV18	15	many	TRBJ2-7	.	CASSPPGLAAYEQYF	TGTGCCAGCTCACCACCGGGACTGGCGGCCTACGAGCAGTACTTC
TRBV2	14	few	TRBJ2-2	.	CASSERGGTGELFF	TGTGCCAGCAGTGAACGAGGGGGCACCGGGGAGCTGTTTTTT
TRBV12-3/TRBV12-4	14	many	TRBJ1-1	.	CASSFFARNTEAFF	TGTGCCAGCAGTTTTTTCGCCAGGAACACTGAAGCTTTCTTT
TRBV7-6	13	many	TRBJ2-5	.	CASSLGGLETQYF	TGTGCCAGCAGCTTAGGGGGCTTGGAGACCCAGTACTTC
TRBV6-1	15	many	TRBJ2-1	TRBD2	CASSVPSGSYNEQFF	TGTGCCAGCAGTGTTCCTAGCGGGAGCTACAATGAGCAGTTCTTC
TRBV25-1	13	.	TRBJ2-7	TRBD2	CASGLAGVDEQYF	TGTGCCAGCGGACTAGCGGGAGTTGACGAGCAGTACTTC
TRBV10-3	12	.	TRBJ1-1	.	CAIRREGTEAFF	TGTGCCATCAGGAGGGAGGGAACTGAAGCTTTCTTT
TRBV6-2/TRBV6-3	13	many	TRBJ2-7	TRBD1	CASGGQGRYEQYF	TGTGCCAGCGGAGGACAGGGCCGATACGAGCAGTACTTC
TRBV5-1	12	few	TRBJ2-3	.	CASSTHTDTQYF	TGCGCCAGCAGCACCCACACAGATACGCAGTATTTT
TRBV5-1	16	many	TRBJ1-4	.	CASSLWGRGDNEKLFF	TGCGCCAGCAGCTTGTGGGGCAGAGGGGATAATGAAAAACTGTTTTTT
TRBV19	14	few	TRBJ2-7	.	CASSIVAGTYEQYF	TGTGCCAGTAGTATAGTGGCGGGGACCTACGAGCAGTACTTC
TRBV10-3	13	many	TRBJ1-1	.	CAISDSPWAEAFF	TGTGCCATCAGTGACTCACCCTGGGCTGAAGCTTTCTTT
TRBV12-3/TRBV12-4	13	many	TRBJ2-7	.	CASSFGGGYEQYF	TGTGCCAGCAGTTTCGGGGGTGGGTACGAGCAGTACTTC
TRBV7-2	16	few	TRBJ2-1	.	CASSLANGNSYNEQFF	TGTGCCAGCAGCTTAGCAAACGGAAACTCCTACAATGAGCAGTTCTTC
TRBV12-3/TRBV12-4	16	medium-sized	TRBJ2-7	TRBD2	CASSPRTSGRAREQYF	TGTGCCAGCAGTCCCCGGACTAGCGGGAGGGCGAGGGAGCAGTACTTC
TRBV19	15	many	TRBJ2-1	TRBD2	CASIRTSGSGDEQFF	TGTGCCAGTATCCGGACTAGCGGGAGTGGAGATGAGCAGTTCTTC
TRBV11-2	14	few	TRBJ2-7	TRBD2	CASSPSLAGYEQYF	TGTGCCAGCAGCCCGTCACTAGCGGGCTACGAGCAGTACTTC
TRBV29-1	13	many	TRBJ1-1	.	CSVVVHRGTEAFF	TGCAGCGTTGTTGTCCACCGGGGCACTGAAGCTTTCTTT
TRBV19	13	few	TRBJ2-1	TRBD2	CASTAGGPSEQFF	TGTGCCAGTACAGCGGGAGGGCCGAGTGAGCAGTTCTTC
TRBV6-6	13	many	TRBJ2-3	.	CASTVDPTDTQYF	TGTGCCAGCACCGTCGACCCCACAGATACGCAGTATTTT
TRBV20-1	15	many	TRBJ1-5	TRBD1	CSARGTVYSNQPQHF	TGCAGTGCCAGGGGGACAGTTTATAGCAATCAGCCCCAGCATTTT
TRBV5-1	13	.	TRBJ2-7	TRBD2	CASSLSLAREQYF	TGCGCCAGCAGCTTGTCACTAGCGCGCGAGCAGTACTTC
TRBV28	14	.	TRBJ2-7	TRBD2	CASSGLASSYEQYF	TGTGCCAGCAGTGGACTAGCGAGCTCCTACGAGCAGTACTTC
TRBV7-8	22	many	TRBJ2-5	.	CASSLGSRRQRSRRGVLETQYF	TGTGCCAGCAGCTTAGGGAGTCGGCGTCAGCGCTCCCGCAGGGGGGTTCTAGAGACCCAGTACTTC